The present T cell receptor (beta chain) was sequenced within a study of regulatory T cells in long-lasting Graves disease. Study observations and caveats: The number of shared public clonotypes was higher in persistent patients (about 2,700) than new patients (966).

At least ten counts were recorded for this clonotype. Its antigen remains unidentified. Construction of TCR beta libraries relied on iRepertoire HTBI primers and on Arm-PCR targeting CDR3 regions. TCRdb re-called the multiplex PCR reads with MiXCR, one entry per CDR3 protein. The sample lists some 410,000 distinct CDR3 sequences, about 17% occurring once. The time point denotes: newly diagnosed GD, antithyroid drugs for less than 3 months. Isolated PBMC RNA provided the starting material for the TCR library. These records were also assigned to another study, of T cells in Graves' hyperthyroidism and ophthalmopathy.

Sample: peripheral blood mononuclear cells (PBMCs), taken at new diagnosis, from a patient treated with antithyroid drugs. The origin of this receptor is a young woman with Graves disease.

The CDR3 loop reads CASTRSWKEKLFF. The DNA for the CDR3 is TGTGCCAGCACTCGATCCTGGAAAGAAAAACTGTTTTTT. J is TRBJ1-4 and V is TRBV2; no clear D. Trimming pared 7 bases from V and 8 bases from J, leaving 14 bases between. This CDR3 region has 13 residues. CDR1 and CDR2 (germline): SNHLY, FYNNEI.